The 27 T cell receptor beta chains below were found in one sample sequenced in a study of blood T cell repertoires in COVID-19. Sequencing was performed with immunoSEQ multiplex PCR; in TCRdb, only in-frame clones are kept and a portion is missing. The sample has 390,000 or so clones, 75% to 90% seen once. The sample consisted of PBMCs or T cells enriched from blood (not recorded which). Source of these receptors: a man aged 18 to 29 who had recovered from COVID-19.

The chain combines TRBV11-2 with TRBJ2-5; 7 positions agree with TRBD2. This CDR3 is 14 amino acids long. With 1 base clipped from V and 5 bases from J, the junction kept 4 bases outside the gene matches. Germline CDR1 reads SGHAT; CDR2 reads FQNNGV. The CDR3, as DNA: TGTGCCAGCAGCTTAGGGGGGGGTACGGAGACCCAGTACTTC. It yields the protein CASSLGGGTETQYF.

V is TRBV28 and J is TRBJ1-3, with 7 nucleotides matching TRBD1. J gave up 8 bases and V 5 bases, and 15 bases lay outside the gene matches. CDR1 and CDR2 from the germline V gene are MDHEN and SYDVKM. The CDR3 is 16 residues long. In DNA form, the CDR3 reads TGTGCCAGCAGTCCCCAAAGGGGTAGGGGGCTGGACACCATATATTTT. Its translation: CASSPQRGRGLDTIYF.

The chain links TRBV5-1 to TRBJ1-2; no firm D call. Germline assignment: CDR1 SGHRS and CDR2 YFSETQ. The CDR3 covers 12 residues. V lost 4 bases and J 6 bases, leaving 10 bases between the germline ends. CDR3 nucleotides: TGCGCCAGCAGCCCCAACTACGATGGCTACACCTTC. Protein: CASSPNYDGYTF.

The J gene is TRBJ1-1, the V gene TRBV9; maybe TRBD1 (6 bases). The CDR3 is 15 residues long. Germline CDR1 reads SGDLS; CDR2 reads YYNGEE. V was trimmed by 3 bases and J by 3 bases, leaving 15 bases between them. CDR3 amino acids: CASSADRGRYTEAFF. The CDR3 DNA follows: TGTGCCAGCAGCGCGGACAGAGGTAGATACACTGAAGCTTTCTTT.

The chain employs TRBV18 and TRBJ1-3, with D unclear. Germline V gene sequence: CDR1 KGHSH, CDR2 LQKENI. The CDR3 contains 16 residues. V lost 2 bases to trimming and J lost 0 bases, with 11 bases between them. The CDR3 protein is CASSPNDGSSGNTIYF. The CDR3 DNA follows: TGTGCCAGCTCACCAAATGACGGGAGCTCTGGAAACACCATATATTTT.

As concerns this clone: Other DNA variants within this sample encode the same CDR3. J is TRBJ1-5 and V is TRBV7-9, with D perhaps matching TRBD1 (5 bases). The CDR3 has 14 residues. The V and J ends lost 1 base and 4 bases respectively, with 8 bases between them. CDR1 and CDR2 (germline): SEHNR, FQNEAQ (reference sequence). CDR3 in DNA: TGTGCCAGCAGCTTAGTCGGGGGGAATCAGCCCCAGCATTTT. This sequence encodes CASSLVGGNQPQHF.

The V and J genes are TRBV5-1 and TRBJ1-1; the D gene is possibly TRBD1 (6 bases). The CDR3 length is 14 residues. Germline V lookup: CDR1 SGHRS, CDR2 YFSETQ. Trimming shortened V by 4 bases and J by 1 base, and 11 bases separated the two germline ends. Written as DNA, the CDR3 is TGCGCCAGCAGCCTGGGACATCGGAACACTGAAGCTTTCTTT. As protein: CASSLGHRNTEAFF.

The genes are TRBV27 and TRBJ2-7; 7 bases line up with TRBD2. V was pared by 8 bases and J by 0 bases, with 7 bases of the junction left unmatched. The CDR3 runs 14 residues. Per the germline V gene, CDR1 is MNHEY and CDR2 is SMNVEV (reference sequence). The CDR3 region is CASGYSGSSYEQYF. CDR3 nucleotide sequence: TGTGCCAGCGGATATAGCGGGTCCTCCTACGAGCAGTACTTC.

The rearrangement joins TRBV6-1 to TRBJ2-1; maybe TRBD1 (6 bases). From germline, CDR1 is MNHNS and CDR2 SASEGT. V lost 3 bases to trimming and J lost 8 bases, with 14 bases between them. This CDR3 comprises 14 residues. The CDR3 bases are TGTGCCAGCAGTGAGCCCGGGACATCATATGAGCAGTTCTTC. The encoded protein is CASSEPGTSYEQFF.

This rearrangement joins TRBV5-1 to TRBJ1-6; D is ambiguous. V lost 0 bases, J lost 0 bases, and 7 bases lay in between. The CDR3 covers 16 residues. Germline-derived CDR1 and CDR2 are SGHRS and YFSETQ. CDR3 protein: CASSLGPSSYNSPLHF. The CDR3 DNA reads as TGCGCCAGCAGCTTGGGGCCAAGCTCCTATAATTCACCCCTCCACTTT.

The V call is TRBV4-3, the J call TRBJ2-7; D may be TRBD1 (6 bases). V lost 0 bases, J lost 6 bases, and 15 bases lay in between. From germline, CDR1 is LGHNA and CDR2 YSLEER. The CDR3 has 15 residues. The CDR3 coding sequence is TGCGCCAGCAGCCAAGAGCGACAGGAAGGGGGCGAGCAGTACTTC. Translation: CASSQERQEGGEQYF.

The chain employs TRBV19 and TRBJ2-1; D not certain. Per germline, CDR1 LNHDA and CDR2 SQIVND (reference sequence). This CDR3 is 13 amino acids long. V was clipped by 6 bases and J by 14 bases, with 20 bases between them. Written as DNA, the CDR3 is TGTGCCAGTAGGATTACTGACTCAGCCGCGGAGTTCTTC. Its translation is CASRITDSAAEFF.

The gene calls are TRBV6-1 and TRBJ1-5; TRBD1 matches 8 bases. This CDR3 region has 17 residues. The V segment lost 1 base and the J segment 3 bases; nucleotides outside the gene matches: 8. The germline CDR1 and CDR2 sequences are MNHNS and SASEGT. The CDR3 coding sequence is TGTGCCAGCAGTGAAGGCGGGGACAGGAAATTCAATCAGCCCCAGCATTTT. Amino acids: CASSEGGDRKFNQPQHF.

The gene calls are TRBV19 and TRBJ1-2; D is perhaps TRBD1 (5 bases). Germline V gene lookup returns CDR1 LNHDA and CDR2 SQIVND (reference sequence). V lost 7 bases and J lost 0, with 15 bases in between. This CDR3 spans 15 amino acids. The CDR3 DNA sequence: TGTGCCAGTATTGCGGTGGACACAGCTAACTATGGCTACACCTTC. It codes for CASIAVDTANYGYTF.

The chain is built from TRBV5-6 and TRBJ2-1, with 8 nucleotides matching TRBD2. This CDR3 is built from 15 residues. With 2 bases clipped from V and 4 bases from J, the junction kept 5 bases outside the gene matches. In germline, CDR1 is SGHDT, CDR2 YYEEEE. The CDR3 loop is CASSFGSGDYNEQFF. The CDR3 DNA reads as TGTGCCAGCAGCTTTGGTAGCGGGGATTACAATGAGCAGTTCTTC.

The gene calls are TRBV27 and TRBJ2-7; 13 positions agree with TRBD2. The CDR3 consists of 17 residues. V was clipped by 3 bases and J by 2 bases; unmatched bases: 7. Germline CDR1 is MNHEY and CDR2 is SMNVEV (reference sequence). The chain's CDR3 is CASSFRGTSGETYEQYF. The CDR3 coding sequence is TGTGCCAGCAGTTTCCGCGGGACTAGCGGGGAGACCTACGAGCAGTACTTC.

This clone has only one observation. This chain joins TRBV11-2 and TRBJ2-7, with D perhaps matching TRBD2 (6 bases). Germline V lookup: CDR1 SGHAT, CDR2 FQNNGV. V was cut by 3 bases and J by 5 bases, with 14 bases left in between. The CDR3 runs 14 residues. The CDR3 DNA reads TGTGCCAGCAGCTTCGGGACTCGCTCACACGAGCAGTACTTC. Protein product: CASSFGTRSHEQYF.

V is TRBV9 and J is TRBJ2-7; D is possibly TRBD1 (7 bases). Trimming removed 4 bases from V and 0 bases from J, with 14 bases in between. Per germline, CDR1 SGDLS and CDR2 YYNGEE. This CDR3 is built from 15 residues. The CDR3 DNA follows: TGTGCCAGCAGCCAGGGGGGCGGGGACTCCTACGAGCAGTACTTC. Protein sequence: CASSQGGGDSYEQYF.

V is TRBV6-5 and J is TRBJ1-5; no firm D call. The length of the CDR3 is 15 residues. CDR1 is MNHEY and CDR2 is SVGAGI in the germline V gene. The V and J ends lost 6 bases and 0 bases respectively, with 12 bases between them. The CDR3, as DNA: TGTGCCAGCAGATACAGCCGTTTTAGCAATCAGCCCCAGCATTTT. This gives the protein CASRYSRFSNQPQHF.

The genes are TRBV7-3 and TRBJ2-7; TRBD1 agrees at 7 bases. Germline CDR1 and CDR2: SGHTA and FQGTGA. This CDR3 contains 14 residues. V shed 5 bases and J 9 bases; nucleotides not matched to a gene: 13. The CDR3 spells CASSPTGSASWQYF. The CDR3 DNA follows: TGTGCCAGCAGCCCGACAGGGTCTGCTTCCTGGCAGTACTTC.

The rearrangement uses TRBV18 and TRBJ1-5; D perhaps matches TRBD1 (6 bases). Germline CDR1 is KGHSH and CDR2 is LQKENI. The CDR3 length is 16 residues. The germline V and J ends were trimmed by 1 base and 9 bases, with 19 bases remaining between them. The CDR3 reads CASSPQTGDEYPPQHF. In DNA, the CDR3 is TGTGCCAGCTCACCACAGACAGGTGACGAGTATCCGCCCCAGCATTTT.

This clone was counted once. The V gene is TRBV10-2, the J gene TRBJ2-5, with 9 bases that match TRBD2. This CDR3 spans 14 amino acids. V shed 5 bases, J shed 3 bases, and the junction held 4 bases outside the gene matches. CDR1 is WSHSY, CDR2 SAAADI, per germline. CDR3 sequence: CASSTGLAKETQYF. The DNA of the CDR3 is TGCGCCAGCAGTACGGGACTAGCTAAAGAGACCCAGTACTTC.

The CDR3 loop is CASSTGGVGNTEAFF. Written as DNA, the CDR3 is TGTGCCAGCAGTACTGGAGGGGTAGGGAACACTGAAGCTTTCTTT. The genes are TRBV2 and TRBJ1-1, with D tentatively TRBD1 (5 bases). V was shortened by 5 bases and J by 1 base, with 14 bases between the two germline ends. The germline gives CDR1 SNHLY, CDR2 FYNNEI. This CDR3 has 15 residues.

The chain joins TRBV5-6 to TRBJ1-2; 7 nucleotides align to TRBD1. The germline V gene encodes CDR1 SGHDT and CDR2 YYEEEE. The CDR3 spans 14 residues. V trimming: 4 bases; J trimming: 6 bases; junction bases outside the gene matches: 9. CDR3 DNA: TGTGCCAGCAGCATCCCAGGGGGGATTGATGGCTACACCTTC. Protein product: CASSIPGGIDGYTF.

The rearrangement joins TRBV29-1 to TRBJ1-4; D gene uncertain. Germline V lookup: CDR1 SQVTM, CDR2 ANQGSEA. Trimming took off 5 bases at V and 0 bases at J, with 10 bases between the two ends. This CDR3 spans 14 amino acids. CDR3 protein: CSVRGDATNEKLFF. The CDR3, as DNA: TGCAGCGTTCGGGGAGATGCAACTAATGAAAAACTGTTTTTT. The whole variable domain, filled in from reference TRBV29-1 and TRBJ1-4, reads SAVISQKPSRDICQRGTSLTIQCQVDSQVTMMFWYRQQPGQSLTLIATANQGSEATYESGFVIDKFPISRPNLTFSTLTVSNMSPEDSSIYLCSVRGDATNEKLFFGSGTQLSVL.

This chain uses TRBV10-3 with TRBJ1-5; 7 nucleotides agree with TRBD1. This CDR3 has 15 residues. Germline CDR1 reads ENHRY; CDR2 reads SYGVKD. V was clipped by 0 bases and J by 4 bases; unmatched bases: 3. In nucleotides, the CDR3 is TGTGCCATCAGTGAGTCAGGGGGCGGGAATCAGCCCCAGCATTTT. It encodes CAISESGGGNQPQHF.

This clone was observed once. The V gene is TRBV10-1, the J gene TRBJ2-7; a possible D gene is TRBD1 (5 bases). The germline gives CDR1 WNHNN, CDR2 SYGVQD (reference sequence). The CDR3 contains 12 residues. Trimming took 4 bases from V and 4 from J, leaving 8 bases between them. The CDR3 coding sequence is TGCGCCAGCAGTGGTTCAGGGTACGAGCAGTACTTC. Translating it yields CASSGSGYEQYF.